Below, 30 T cell receptor beta chains from the same sample are listed, as sequenced in a study of T-cell memory formation after mild COVID-19. One entry per CDR3 protein results from TCRdb running MiXCR on the 5' RACE reads. The sample carries almost 350,000 distinct CDR3 sequences, 20% to 25% recorded once. Source material: PBMCs or a T cell subset sorted from them (not recorded which). These TCRs come from a man aged 18 to 35 who had mild COVID-19 (a few samples of this study predate the infection). Cell type and time point are not known.

In this sample, this clonotype turned up a few times. The genes are TRBV5-1 and TRBJ1-2; TRBD1 agrees at 9 bases. Germline V lookup: CDR1 SGHRS, CDR2 YFSETQ. The trim removed 5 bases at V and 8 bases at J, leaving 19 bases unmatched. The CDR3 runs to 17 residues. CDR3 coding DNA: TGCGCCAGCAGTCTCTATTCTGGGGGACAGGGAAGAGGCGGCTACACCTTC. Its translation: CASSLYSGGQGRGGYTF.

This clonotype has just a few counts. The chain has TRBV12-3 or TRBV12-4 and TRBJ2-1; 8 nucleotides match TRBD1. The CDR3 is made up of 14 amino acids. The V segment lost 6 bases and the J segment 4 bases; nucleotides outside the gene matches: 5. The CDR3: CASSTDRDYNEQFF. DNA of the CDR3: TGTGCCAGCAGCACGGACAGGGATTACAATGAGCAGTTCTTC.

The rearrangement links TRBV7-2 to TRBJ2-3; 11 bases are shared with TRBD2. Germline trimming cut 10 bases from V and 5 bases from J; bases unmatched to any gene: 5. Per the germline V gene, CDR1 is SGHTA and CDR2 is FQGNSA. The CDR3 runs 13 residues. The CDR3 here is CATLAGGGDTQYF. The CDR3 nucleotides read TGTGCCACCCTAGCGGGGGGAGGAGATACGCAGTATTTT.

The chain employs TRBV29-1 and TRBJ1-2, with D perhaps matching TRBD1 (5 bases). Per the germline V gene, CDR1 is SQVTM and CDR2 is ANQGSEA. Trimming left V 5 bases short and J 4 bases short, with 14 bases between. The CDR3 extends over 13 amino acids. The CDR3 coding sequence is TGCAGCGTTACATTCCAGGGTGGCTATGGCTACACCTTC. It encodes CSVTFQGGYGYTF. The whole variable domain, remainder taken from reference TRBV29-1 and TRBJ1-2, is SAVISQKPSRDICQRGTSLTIQCQVDSQVTMMFWYRQQPGQSLTLIATANQGSEATYESGFVIDKFPISRPNLTFSTLTVSNMSPEDSSIYLCSVTFQGGYGYTFGSGTRLTVV.

J is TRBJ2-3 and V is TRBV20-1; D is ambiguous. CDR3 size: 14 residues. Trimming shortened V by 5 bases and J by 4 bases, and 16 bases separated the two germline ends. CDR1 is DFQATT and CDR2 is SNEGSKA in the germline V gene (reference sequence). CDR3 loop: CSAPRPDGSDTQYF. CDR3 in DNA: TGCAGTGCTCCCCGACCAGACGGCTCAGATACGCAGTATTTT.

V and J are TRBV28 and TRBJ2-3, with no clear D. Trimming removed 7 bases at V and 8 bases at J, with 13 bases between. The CDR3 length is 12 residues. The germline V gene encodes CDR1 MDHEN and CDR2 SYDVKM. CDR3 sequence: CASTLRQGTQYF. CDR3 nucleotide sequence: TGTGCCAGCACTCTAAGGCAAGGTACGCAGTATTTT. The whole variable domain, filled in from reference TRBV28 and TRBJ2-3, reads DVKVTQSSRYLVKRTGEKVFLECVQDMDHENMFWYRQDPGLGLRLIYFSYDVKMKEKGDIPEGYSVSREKKERFSLILESASTNQTSMYLCASTLRQGTQYFGPGTRLTVL.

This clonotype was found a few times. This rearrangement joins TRBV7-2 to TRBJ2-4; 8 bases are shared with TRBD1. V lost 5 bases, J lost 10 bases, and 7 bases stayed unmatched. CDR3 length equals 13 residues. Germline V gene data show CDR1 as SGHTA and CDR2 as FQGNSA. The CDR3, as DNA: TGTGCCAGCAGCCACGGACAGGGAAAGATTCAGTACTTC. Protein sequence: CASSHGQGKIQYF.

This chain joins TRBV6-1 and TRBJ1-2; D is uncertain. Trimming took 7 bases from V and 1 from J, leaving 16 bases between them. Germline V gene lookup returns CDR1 MNHNS and CDR2 SASEGT. This CDR3 is built from 15 residues. CDR3 bases: TGTGCCAGCAACCAAAGGACTTGGGTTAACTATGGCTACACCTTC. Protein product: CASNQRTWVNYGYTF.

This clonotype has just a few counts. The chain uses TRBV7-2 and TRBJ1-3; possible D gene TRBD1, 5 bases. This CDR3 comprises 15 residues. V was pared by 2 bases and J by 2 bases, with 10 bases between. In germline, CDR1 is SGHTA, CDR2 FQGNSA. CDR3: CASSLFQGAGNTIYF. The CDR3 DNA reads TGTGCCAGCAGCTTATTTCAGGGAGCTGGAAACACCATATATTTT.

This clonotype was detected a few times. This chain connects TRBV10-3 to TRBJ2-1; possible D gene TRBD2, 6 bases. Trimming cost V 8 bases and J 5 bases, with 13 bases left between them. The length of the CDR3 is 13 residues. Per germline, CDR1 ENHRY and CDR2 SYGVKD. Written as DNA, the CDR3 is TGTGCCATCGCGGGGAAGTCGGACAATGAGCAGTTCTTC. Translating gives CAIAGKSDNEQFF.

The CDR3 DNA is TGTGCCAGCAGCTTAGACAGCAGATCATACGCCGGGGAGCTGTTTTTT. Protein sequence: CASSLDSRSYAGELFF. The rearrangement links TRBV11-2 to TRBJ2-2; D not certain. CDR3 size: 16 residues. V dropped 0 bases and J dropped 6 bases, with 14 bases sitting between them. Germline lookup yields CDR1 SGHAT and CDR2 FQNNGV.

In its sample, this clonotype was seen many times. The V call is TRBV12-3 or TRBV12-4, the J call TRBJ1-1; D remains unclear. The CDR3 runs 15 residues. V was clipped by 7 bases and J by 2 bases, with 17 bases between them. The CDR3 nucleotides read TGTGCCAGCACCCAAAGTGTAGTGCCCAACACTGAAGCTTTCTTT. This codes for CASTQSVVPNTEAFF.

CDR3 residues: CASSLGHHFTDTQYF. The CDR3 DNA reads TGCGCCAGCAGCTTGGGGCACCACTTCACAGATACGCAGTATTTT. The gene calls are TRBV5-1 and TRBJ2-3; D gene unclear. The CDR3 length is 15 residues. The V gene lost 0 bases and the J gene lost 2 bases, with 10 bases spanning the gap. The V gene's germline CDR1 is SGHRS and CDR2 YFSETQ.

This clonotype turned up a few times. The chain links TRBV20-1 to TRBJ2-7; 10 bases fit TRBD1. This CDR3 contains 15 residues. J gave up 4 bases and V 6 bases, and 12 bases lay outside the gene matches. CDR1 and CDR2 (germline): DFQATT, SNEGSKA (reference sequence). CDR3 sequence: CSALVPDRGIYEQYF. Here the CDR3 DNA reads TGCAGTGCCCTCGTCCCGGACAGGGGGATTTACGAGCAGTACTTC.

A word on this clonotype: Germline is not matched at one junction end, which may reflect a read error. This chain joins TRBV7-9 and TRBJ1-3; D is perhaps TRBD1 (5 bases). The CDR3 runs 15 residues. Looked up from germline, CDR1 is SEHNR and CDR2 is FQNEAQ (reference sequence). CDR3 sequence reads: CASSPEAGSGNTTYF. DNA of the CDR3: TGTGCCAGCAGCCCGGAGGCAGGGTCAGGAAACACCACATATTTT.

This clonotype was detected a few times. CDR3 nucleotides: TGCGCCAGCAGCTTGGGACCCACGACAGGGGATAATTCACCCCTCCACTTT. Its translation is CASSLGPTTGDNSPLHF. The rearrangement links TRBV5-1 to TRBJ1-6; TRBD1 aligns across 8 bases. Germline loops: CDR1 SGHRS, CDR2 YFSETQ. This CDR3 has 17 amino acids. V was pared by 0 bases and J by 5 bases, with 7 bases of the junction left unmatched.

The chain links TRBV4-1 to TRBJ1-5, with no clear D. V was clipped by 2 bases and J by 4 bases, with 6 bases between them. Germline assignment: CDR1 MGHRA and CDR2 YSYEKL. The CDR3 spans 13 residues. The CDR3 is CASSQRRNQPQHF. The CDR3 nucleotides read TGCGCCAGCAGCCAACGTCGTAATCAGCCCCAGCATTTT.

The sample holds a few counts of this clonotype. The rearrangement joins TRBV7-9 to TRBJ2-6; no reliable D call. Trimming pared 4 bases from V and 0 bases from J, leaving 16 bases between. The CDR3 is 18 amino acids. Per the germline V gene, CDR1 is SEHNR and CDR2 is FQNEAQ (reference sequence). Written as DNA, the CDR3 is TGTGCCAGCAGCTCACTCAGCCCAGAACACTCTGGGGCCAACGTCCTGACTTTC. Protein: CASSSLSPEHSGANVLTF.

This clonotype has more than one count but fewer than ten. The rearrangement uses TRBV7-9 and TRBJ2-7, with 8 positions matching TRBD1. The CDR3 extends over 15 amino acids. Trimming at V came to 5 bases and at J to 0 bases, leaving 6 bases not matched to a gene. Germline lookup yields CDR1 SEHNR and CDR2 FQNEAQ (reference sequence). The CDR3 region has the DNA TGTGCCAGCAGCGCCCAGGGGGCAAGCTCCTACGAGCAGTACGTC. Encoded protein: CASSAQGASSYEQYV.

This clonotype came up a few times. The chain joins TRBV12-3 or TRBV12-4 to TRBJ2-3; TRBD2 matches at 7 bases. With 5 bases clipped from V and 9 bases from J, the junction kept 5 bases outside the gene matches. There are 12 residues in the CDR3. The CDR3: CASSPETSTQYF. The CDR3 DNA is TGTGCCAGCAGTCCCGAGACTAGCACGCAGTATTTT.

This clonotype was seen more than once but under ten times. The genes are TRBV24-1 and TRBJ2-3; TRBD1 matches 7 bases. The CDR3 loop spans 15 amino acids. Germline V gives CDR1 KGHDR, CDR2 SFDVKD. Trimming took 4 bases from V and 2 from J; bases not matched to a gene: 5. Here the CDR3 reads CATSDPGGFTDTQYF. In DNA, the CDR3 is TGTGCCACCAGTGACCCAGGGGGTTTCACAGATACGCAGTATTTT.

J is TRBJ2-2 and V is TRBV4-2; 7 nucleotides agree with TRBD1. The CDR3 contains 15 residues. V lost 4 bases to trimming and J lost 5 bases; unmatched junction nucleotides: 7. Germline CDR1 reads LGHNA; CDR2 reads YNFKEQ. The CDR3 DNA reads as TGTGCCAGCAGCCTAGGGGACAGCCGTACCGGGGAGCTGTTTTTT. Translation: CASSLGDSRTGELFF.

This clonotype was detected only a few times. The CDR3 is CASSLSGAGETQYF. The CDR3 coding sequence is TGTGCCAGCAGCCTGTCAGGGGCCGGGGAGACCCAGTACTTC. This chain connects TRBV11-2 to TRBJ2-5; a possible D gene is TRBD1 (6 bases). The CDR3 runs 14 residues. Germline values: CDR1 SGHAT, CDR2 FQNNGV. V lost 5 bases and J 5 bases, leaving 15 bases between the germline ends.

This clonotype was counted at least ten times. This chain links TRBV5-1 with TRBJ2-5; weak D call: TRBD1 (6 bases). V gave up 4 bases and J gave up 4 bases, with 14 bases separating them. This CDR3 has 14 amino acids. Germline CDR1 is SGHRS and CDR2 is YFSETQ. CDR3 residues: CASSPIWGRETQYF. DNA of the CDR3: TGCGCCAGCAGCCCAATTTGGGGGCGAGAGACCCAGTACTTC.

Here the CDR3 reads CASSLRQGGHEQYF. CDR3 DNA sequence: TGTGCCAGCAGTTTAAGACAGGGAGGCCACGAGCAGTACTTC. The chain is built from TRBV12-3 or TRBV12-4 and TRBJ2-7, with a possible D match to TRBD1 (7 bases). V lost 2 bases and J 5 bases, leaving 13 bases between the germline ends. This CDR3 has 14 amino acids.

This clonotype has only a few counts. The chain uses TRBV25-1 and TRBJ2-3, with D possibly being TRBD1 (6 bases). The CDR3 consists of 15 residues. Germline values: CDR1 MGHDK, CDR2 SYGVNS. Trimming removed 1 base from V and 2 bases from J, with 10 bases in between. The CDR3 region is CASSEFQGTTDTQYF. CDR3 coding DNA: TGTGCCAGCAGTGAATTTCAGGGGACCACAGATACGCAGTATTTT. Together with reference TRBV25-1 and TRBJ2-3, the CDR3 gives the full variable domain: EADIYQTPRYLVIGTGKKITLECSQTMGHDKMYWYQQDPGMELHLIHYSYGVNSTEKGDLSSESTVSRIRTEHFPLTLESARPSHTSQYLCASSEFQGTTDTQYFGPGTRLTVL.

This clonotype was seen only a few times. The chain joins TRBV4-1 to TRBJ2-3, with D possibly TRBD1 on 6 matching bases. CDR1 and CDR2 from the germline V gene are MGHRA and YSYEKL. Trimming took 4 bases from V and 2 from J, leaving 13 bases between them. CDR3 size: 15 residues. The CDR3 region is CASSLDPGDTDTQYF. CDR3 sequence (DNA): TGCGCCAGCAGCCTGGATCCAGGGGACACAGATACGCAGTATTTT.

This clonotype was seen at least ten times. CDR3 loop: CASSITGGGETQYF. The CDR3 DNA is TGTGCCAGTAGTATAACAGGGGGCGGAGAGACCCAGTACTTC. The gene calls are TRBV19 and TRBJ2-5, with 9 bases matching TRBD1. The CDR3 runs 14 residues. Trimming cost V 2 bases and J 4 bases; bases outside gene matches: 2. Looked up from germline, CDR1 is LNHDA and CDR2 is SQIVND (reference sequence).

This clonotype was recorded a few times. The V call is TRBV9, the J call TRBJ2-3; a possible D gene is TRBD2 (7 bases). The CDR3 is made up of 13 amino acids. Trimming left V 6 bases short and J 7 bases short, with 15 bases between. The V gene's germline CDR1 is SGDLS and CDR2 YYNGEE. The DNA for the CDR3 is TGTGCCAGCAACATCGGGGGGCTAAATACGCAGTATTTT. Amino acids: CASNIGGLNTQYF.

The chain couples TRBV29-1 to TRBJ2-7; 9 nucleotides line up with TRBD1. The CDR3 is made up of 14 amino acids. Germline CDR1 reads SQVTM; CDR2 reads ANQGSEA. Germline trimming cut 0 bases from V and 4 bases from J; bases unmatched to any gene: 4. CDR3 protein: CSVEDRTGEYEQYF. CDR3 DNA: TGCAGCGTTGAAGATCGGACAGGGGAGTACGAGCAGTACTTC.